Each of the 28 T cell receptor beta chains below was sequenced from the same sample in a study of regulatory T cells in long-lasting Graves disease. Arm-PCR of CDR3 regions and iRepertoire HTBI primers were used to build TCR beta libraries. TCRdb reprocessed the multiplex PCR reads with MiXCR, giving one entry per CDR3 protein. The sample has about 220,000 distinct CDR3 sequences, around 20% seen once; the top ten hold 10% to 15%. Regarding time point: newly diagnosed GD, antithyroid drugs for less than 3 months. From RNA extracted from PBMCs, the TCR library was made. This sample also belongs to another study, concerning T cells in Graves' hyperthyroidism and ophthalmopathy.

The material sequenced was peripheral blood mononuclear cells (PBMCs), taken at new diagnosis, from a patient treated with antithyroid drugs. The receptor source for this set is a woman in her 30s with Graves disease.

This rearrangement joins TRBV6-2 or TRBV6-3 to TRBJ2-1; 9 bases agree with TRBD2. V shed 4 bases and J 0 bases; nucleotides not matched to a gene: 4. CDR1 is MNHEY and CDR2 is SVGEGT in the germline V gene. CDR3 length: 16 amino acids. DNA of the CDR3: TGTGCCAGCAGTTCGCTTAGCGGGAGCTCCTACAATGAGCAGTTCTTC. Protein sequence: CASSSLSGSSYNEQFF.

With respect to this clonotype: Because the CDR3 is missing its conserved closing phenylalanine or tryptophan, this is likely a read error. The DNA is left out, because the CDR3 cannot be placed on it with certainty; the CDR3 is given as TCRdb lists it. The rearrangement joins TRBV18 to TRBJ2-3; the table assigns TRBD1, which was not confirmed against the DNA. Germline assignment: CDR1 KGHSH and CDR2 LQKENI. The CDR3 comprises 17 residues, both ends counted. CDR3 sequence: CASSGTAARSSADTHYV.

The genes are TRBV7-3 and TRBJ2-1; a possible D gene is TRBD2 (6 bases). Per germline, CDR1 SGHTA and CDR2 FQGTGA. This CDR3 has 17 residues. Trimming shortened V by 4 bases and J by 9 bases, and 25 bases separated the two germline ends. The CDR3 is CASSSQGSRGDDGEQFF. As DNA, the CDR3 is TGTGCCAGCAGCTCACAAGGTTCCCGCGGGGACGATGGTGAGCAGTTCTTC.

This clonotype was recorded at least ten times. The gene calls are TRBV6-5 and TRBJ1-4; tentatively, D is TRBD1 (5 bases). V lost 0 bases, J lost 0 bases, and 5 bases lay in between. This CDR3 is built from 15 residues. Per germline, CDR1 MNHEY and CDR2 SVGAGI. The CDR3 DNA reads as TGTGCCAGCAGTTACTCGACAGCAACTAATGAAAAACTGTTTTTT. Protein product: CASSYSTATNEKLFF.

The sample holds many counts of this clonotype. The chain joins TRBV6-2 or TRBV6-3 to TRBJ1-3; the D is unclear. This CDR3 is 13 amino acids long. From germline, CDR1 is MNHEY and CDR2 SVGEGT. V gave up 6 bases and J gave up 4 bases, with 10 bases separating them. In DNA, the CDR3 is TGTGCCAGCAGGATCCGACCCGGAAACACCATATATTTT. Encoded protein: CASRIRPGNTIYF.

The chain has TRBV19 and TRBJ2-1; TRBD2 aligns across 13 bases. In germline, CDR1 is LNHDA, CDR2 SQIVND (reference sequence). Germline trimming cut 6 bases from V and 6 bases from J; bases unmatched to any gene: 2. This CDR3 comprises 14 residues. CDR3 nucleotide sequence: TGTGCCAGTAGGGGACTAGCGGGGATCAATGAGCAGTTCTTC. This codes for CASRGLAGINEQFF.

This chain uses TRBV4-2 with TRBJ1-5, with D uncertain. Germline V gene sequence: CDR1 LGHNA, CDR2 YNFKEQ. There are 16 residues in the CDR3. Trimming took off 0 bases at V and 3 bases at J, with 12 bases between the two ends. The CDR3 sequence: CASSQDPAGFNQPQHF. The CDR3 nucleotides read TGTGCCAGCAGCCAAGATCCCGCCGGCTTCAATCAGCCCCAGCATTTT.

This clonotype was observed a few times. This chain links TRBV19 with TRBJ1-2, with D possibly TRBD1 on 5 matching bases. Germline V gene lookup returns CDR1 LNHDA and CDR2 SQIVND (reference sequence). V dropped 2 bases and J dropped 4 bases, with 20 bases sitting between them. The CDR3 sequence is 17 residues long. This chain's CDR3 is CASSIRQGPRSSYGYTF. CDR3 bases: TGTGCCAGTAGTATACGCCAGGGCCCTAGAAGCTCCTATGGCTACACCTTC.

This clonotype was seen many times. The chain is built from TRBV30 and TRBJ1-1; TRBD1 might be the D (6 bases). Trimming shortened V by 5 bases and J by 12 bases, and 16 bases separated the two germline ends. The CDR3 length is 11 residues. Germline V lookup: CDR1 GTSNPN, CDR2 SVGIG (reference sequence). CDR3 nucleotide sequence: TGTGCCTGGCAGACAGGCCAGATGACTTTCTTT. Protein: CAWQTGQMTFF.

This clonotype was seen many times. The J gene is TRBJ1-4, the V gene TRBV28; the D is unclear. CDR3 length equals 13 residues. V lost 7 bases to trimming and J lost 5 bases, with 11 bases between them. CDR1 and CDR2 (germline): MDHEN, SYDVKM. CDR3 residues: CASISGVNEKLFF. The CDR3 DNA reads TGTGCCAGCATATCCGGGGTAAATGAAAAACTGTTTTTT.

This clonotype was recorded at least ten times. The J gene is TRBJ1-1, the V gene TRBV9, with D maybe TRBD1 (5 bases). The CDR3 length is 15 residues. Trimming removed 3 bases from V and 1 base from J, with 13 bases in between. Germline V CDR1 and CDR2: SGDLS, YYNGEE. The CDR3 region is CASSAGGSENTEAFF. As DNA, the CDR3 is TGTGCCAGCAGCGCGGGGGGATCGGAGAACACTGAAGCTTTCTTT.

This clonotype was found many times. The chain uses TRBV10-3 and TRBJ1-1, with TRBD1 matching 8 bases. This CDR3 has 14 residues. Germline V gene data show CDR1 as ENHRY and CDR2 as SYGVKD. Germline trimming cut 9 bases from V and 0 bases from J; bases unmatched to any gene: 6. CDR3 in DNA: TGTGCCATATCCTGGACAGGGATGAACACTGAAGCTTTCTTT. It codes for CAISWTGMNTEAFF.

Comment on this clonotype: This is likely an artifact of a read error, given a far larger clone one base away. V and J are TRBV7-3 and TRBJ2-3; the match to TRBD1 covers 7 bases. This CDR3 is built from 14 residues. CDR1 is SGHTA, CDR2 FQGTGA, per germline. CDR3 loop: CASSLRGRTGTQYF. In nucleotides, the CDR3 is TGTGCCAGCAGTTTAAGGGGTCGGACAGGTACGCAGTATTTT.

This clonotype was detected ten times or more. This sequence joins TRBV9 and TRBJ1-4; D might be TRBD1 (6 bases). The CDR3 spans 16 residues. Germline assignment: CDR1 SGDLS and CDR2 YYNGEE. Trimming shortened V by 3 bases and J by 8 bases, and 20 bases separated the two germline ends. As DNA, the CDR3 is TGTGCCAGCAGCGCCGGACTGGCGGGGGGCGAAGAAAAACTGTTTTTT. Its translation: CASSAGLAGGEEKLFF.

Notes on this clonotype: Given a far larger clone just one base away, this is likely a sequencing read error. The chain carries TRBV11-3 and TRBJ2-5; a weak D match, TRBD1 (6 bases). The CDR3 covers 13 residues. Germline CDR1 SGHNT, CDR2 YENEEA. CDR3 sequence reads: CASSPGVQETHYF. DNA for the CDR3: TGTGCCAGCAGCCCAGGGGTTCAAGAGACCCACTACTTC.

This clonotype showed up many times. This rearrangement joins TRBV20-1 to TRBJ1-6; a weak D match, TRBD1 (5 bases). Germline loops: CDR1 DFQATT, CDR2 SNEGSKA (reference sequence). The CDR3 totals 15 residues. The V end lost 0 bases, the J end lost 7 bases, and 13 bases lay between the germline ends. Here the CDR3 reads CSARDPVQANSPLHF. As DNA, the CDR3 is TGCAGTGCTAGAGATCCTGTACAGGCAAATTCACCCCTCCACTTT.

J is TRBJ2-6 and V is TRBV7-3; either TRBD1 or TRBD2 may fit D (6 bases each). Germline CDR1 is SGHTA and CDR2 is FQGTGA. There are 16 residues in the CDR3. Trimming shortened V by 2 bases and J by 4 bases, and 12 bases separated the two germline ends. CDR3 loop: CASSLGGGLGANVLTF. The CDR3 DNA is TGTGCCAGCAGCTTAGGAGGGGGGCTCGGGGCCAACGTCCTGACTTTC.

This clonotype showed up many times. The chain links TRBV5-1 to TRBJ1-4; D perhaps matches TRBD1 (5 bases). Germline V gene sequence: CDR1 SGHRS, CDR2 YFSETQ. V was shortened by 2 bases and J by 8 bases, with 10 bases between the two germline ends. This CDR3 has 13 amino acids. The CDR3 reads CASSLVRGEKLFF. The CDR3 coding sequence is TGCGCCAGCAGCTTAGTCCGGGGGGAAAAACTGTTTTTT. Complete variable domain (other parts from reference TRBV5-1 and TRBJ1-4): KAGVTQTPRYLIKTRGQQVTLSCSPISGHRSVSWYQQTPGQGLQFLFEYFSETQRNKGNFPGRFSGRQFSNSRSEMNVSTLELGDSALYLCASSLVRGEKLFFGSGTQLSVL.

The table lists this clonotype with many counts. This rearrangement joins TRBV18 to TRBJ2-1; D not certain. Trimming took off 2 bases at V and 8 bases at J, with 10 bases between the two ends. CDR3 size: 13 residues. Germline V gene lookup returns CDR1 KGHSH and CDR2 LQKENI. This chain's CDR3 is CASSPNLRDEQFF. The CDR3 bases are TGTGCCAGCTCACCAAACCTCCGGGATGAGCAGTTCTTC.

This clonotype was seen repeatedly, ten times or more. The CDR3 here is CASSWTAQQFF. The CDR3 coding sequence is TGTGCCAGCAGTTGGACAGCTCAGCAGTTCTTC. The chain employs TRBV12-3 or TRBV12-4 and TRBJ2-1, with D maybe TRBD1 (6 bases). V lost 4 bases and J 11 bases, leaving 9 bases between the germline ends. The CDR3 has 11 residues.

There are many counts of this clonotype. This rearrangement joins TRBV14 to TRBJ1-2; no clear D. This CDR3 has 14 residues. CDR1 SGHDN and CDR2 FVKESK come from the germline V gene. V lost 0 bases to trimming and J lost 8 bases, with 13 bases between them. The CDR3, as DNA: TGTGCCAGCAGCCAAGATCCGGGGTTAGGCGGCTACACCTTC. It translates to CASSQDPGLGGYTF.

This clonotype was seen repeatedly, ten times or more. The genes are TRBV2 and TRBJ1-6; 7 bases match TRBD1. The CDR3 is 13 residues long. Germline V lookup: CDR1 SNHLY, CDR2 FYNNEI. The junction had 3 bases not matched to a gene; V was cut back by 6 bases and J by 7 bases. As DNA, the CDR3 is TGTGCCAGCAGGGGACAGTTCAATTCACCCCTCCACTTT. Translation: CASRGQFNSPLHF.

This clonotype was observed many times. CDR3 protein: CASSVGDPKLIYF. As DNA, the CDR3 is TGTGCCAGCAGCGTGGGGGACCCTAAGCTCATCTATTTT. This chain joins TRBV9 and TRBJ2-3; D possibly matches TRBD1 or TRBD2 (5 bases each). The CDR3 has 13 amino acids. CDR1 and CDR2 (germline): SGDLS, YYNGEE. Trimming stripped 2 bases from V and 15 bases from J, with 19 bases between.

This clonotype has at least ten counts. Being one base from a much bigger clone, this may be a read error. V gene TRBV2 combines with J gene TRBJ2-2; 9 bases align to TRBD2. The CDR3 length is 15 residues. The trim removed 11 bases at V and 2 bases at J, leaving 9 bases unmatched. The germline V gene has CDR1 SNHLY and CDR2 FYNNEI. The CDR3: CAGLPGLANTGELFF. The CDR3 nucleotides read TGTGCCGGCCTACCGGGACTAGCTAACACCGGGGAGCTGTTTTTT.

This clonotype was counted at least ten times. Sequence at one end of the junction differs from germline and may be a read error. V and J are TRBV19 and TRBJ2-7; TRBD2 might be the D (5 bases). The length of the CDR3 is 15 residues. From germline, CDR1 is LNHDA and CDR2 SQIVND (reference sequence). CDR3 region: CASSITPGSSYEQYF. CDR3 bases: TGTGCCAGTAGTATAACCCCGGGGAGTTCCTATGAGCAGTACTTC.

This clonotype was counted ten times or more. V is TRBV30 and J is TRBJ2-2; D ambiguous. The CDR3 runs to 16 residues. V was trimmed by 1 base and J by 0 bases, leaving 12 bases between them. CDR1 and CDR2 (germline): GTSNPN, SVGIG (reference sequence). The CDR3 DNA is TGTGCCTGGAGTGGAGCGAGAGTCTCGAACACCGGGGAGCTGTTTTTT. Translating it yields CAWSGARVSNTGELFF.

This clonotype showed up many times. The V and J genes are TRBV29-1 and TRBJ2-5, with unresolved D. Germline CDR1 SQVTM, CDR2 ANQGSEA. V shed 2 bases and J shed 2 bases, with 15 bases lying between them. The CDR3 runs 15 residues. The CDR3 nucleotides are TGCAGCGTTGAATTCGAGAGGAGAGAACAAGAGACCCAGTACTTC. It yields the protein CSVEFERREQETQYF.

Many counts were recorded for this clonotype. J is TRBJ1-2 and V is TRBV9; D is uncertain. The CDR3 has 14 residues. From germline, CDR1 is SGDLS and CDR2 YYNGEE. V was clipped by 1 base and J by 8 bases, with 15 bases between them. CDR3 nucleotide sequence: TGTGCCAGCAGCGTAACCCACAAGTCGGGGGGCTACACCTTC. Amino acid sequence: CASSVTHKSGGYTF.